This is a list of T cell receptor beta chains from one sample in a study of control samples from healthy donors and cancer patients. TCRdb's copy holds only in-frame clones and misses some; the assay was immunoSEQ multiplex PCR. The sample has about 100,000 clones, 80% to 95% seen once. The material sequenced was blood. The receptors were sampled from a human donor in good health. The donor label of this sample is uncertain. The CDR3 runs from the conserved cysteine through the conserved F or W. D genes are given only for firm matches. Size is omitted from some rows. Given values are once, few, many or a class for expanded clones.

>TRBJ1-2|NA|TRBV5-4|TRBD1
CASSQGDRVVDGYTF
TGTGCCAGCAGCCAAGGAGACAGGGTTGTGGATGGCTACACCTTC
>TRBJ2-2|NA|TRBV11-3|NA
CASSLAGNTGELFF
TGTGCCAGCAGCTTGGCGGGTAACACCGGGGAGCTGTTTTTT
>TRBJ1-6|NA|TRBV5-1|NA
CASSLQGPYSPLHF
TGCGCCAGCAGCTTGCAGGGCCCCTACTCACCCCTCCACTTT
>TRBJ2-3|NA|TRBV14|NA
CASSQFGGTDTQYF
TGTGCCAGCAGCCAATTTGGTGGAACAGATACGCAGTATTTT
>TRBJ1-2|NA|TRBV5-1|NA
CASSLEGDGYTF
TGCGCCAGCAGCTTGGAGGGGGATGGCTACACCTTC
>TRBJ1-2|NA|TRBV3-1/TRBV3-2|NA
CASSQNRANYGYTF
TGTGCCAGCAGCCAAAACAGGGCTAACTATGGCTACACCTTC
>TRBJ2-5|once|TRBV12-3/TRBV12-4|NA
CASSLIRETQYF
TGTGCCAGCAGTTTGATTAGGGAGACCCAGTACTTC
>TRBJ1-2|once|TRBV6-5|NA
CASASLINYGYTF
TGTGCCAGCGCGAGTCTGATTAACTATGGCTACACCTTC
>TRBJ2-1|once|TRBV6-1|NA
CASSETVRGDEQFF
TGTGCCAGCAGTGAAACGGTCAGGGGGGATGAGCAGTTCTTC
>TRBJ1-2|NA|TRBV9|NA
CASTYRDTHYGYTF
TGTGCCAGCACTTACAGGGATACCCACTATGGCTACACCTTC
>TRBJ1-1|NA|TRBV5-1|NA
CASSLGGRVNMNTEAFF
TGCGCCAGCAGCTTGGGGGGACGGGTAAACATGAACACTGAAGCTTTCTTT
>TRBJ2-7|NA|TRBV6-5|NA
CASSYGHLYEQYF
TGTGCCAGCAGTTATGGACACCTCTACGAGCAGTACTTC
>TRBJ1-6|NA|TRBV7-8|NA
CASRPREGGSPLHF
TGTGCCAGCAGGCCCCGGGAGGGTGGCTCACCCCTCCACTTT
>TRBJ2-3|once|TRBV10-3|TRBD2
CAIRLAGATDTQYF
TGTGCCATAAGACTAGCGGGGGCCACAGATACGCAGTATTTT
>TRBJ1-1|NA|TRBV4-2|NA
CASSQGPEGGNTEAFF
TGTGCCAGCAGCCAAGGACCCGAGGGGGGGAACACTGAAGCTTTCTTT
>TRBJ1-2|NA|TRBV12-3/TRBV12-4|NA
CASSLRSTASF
TGTGCCAGCAGTTTAAGGTCGACGGCTTCCTTC
>TRBJ2-1|NA|TRBV11-3|NA
CASSLGQGGYDEQFF
TGTGCCAGCAGCTTAGGGCAGGGGGGGTACGATGAGCAGTTCTTC
>TRBJ2-1|NA|TRBV5-6|NA
CASSLKVSGAEQFF
TGTGCCAGCAGCTTGAAAGTATCGGGGGCCGAGCAGTTCTTC
>TRBJ2-3|NA|TRBV7-6|NA
CASSVGGGDGTSSTDTQYF
TGTGCCAGCAGCGTAGGAGGAGGGGACGGGACTTCTAGCACAGATACGCAGTATTTT
>TRBJ1-5|once|TRBV28|NA
CASYNGGAVKPQHF
TGTGCCAGCTATAACGGGGGGGCTGTAAAGCCCCAGCATTTT
>TRBJ2-5|NA|TRBV12-2|NA
CASRLGQARVVVLQETQYF
TGTGCAAGTCGCTTAGGGCAGGCCCGGGTAGTGGTGCTTCAAGAGACCCAGTACTTC
>TRBJ1-5|NA|TRBV28|NA
CASRPGQINQPQHF
TGTGCCAGCAGGCCGGGACAAATTAATCAGCCCCAGCATTTT
>TRBJ1-5|NA|TRBV19|TRBD1
CASSSSGQGITPQHF
TGTGCCAGTAGTTCCTCGGGACAGGGAATTACGCCCCAGCATTTT
>TRBJ1-5|NA|TRBV6-5|TRBD1
CASSRQGKDQPQHF
TGTGCCAGCAGTCGACAGGGAAAAGATCAGCCCCAGCATTTT
>TRBJ1-5|NA|TRBV5-4|NA
CASSLDGYQPQHF
TGTGCCAGCAGCTTGGATGGGTATCAGCCCCAGCATTTT
>TRBJ2-3|NA|TRBV7-8|NA
CASSLARGDTQYF
TGTGCCAGCAGCTTAGCCCGAGGAGATACGCAGTATTTT
>TRBJ1-1|NA|TRBV7-9|NA
CASSLAGSNTEAFF
TGTGCCAGCAGCTTAGCAGGTTCTAACACTGAAGCTTTCTTT
>TRBJ1-4|NA|TRBV27|TRBD1
CASSGQNRDRGEKLFF
TGTGCCAGCAGTGGACAAAACCGGGACAGGGGAGAAAAACTGTTTTTT
>TRBJ2-1|once|TRBV19|NA
CASSIVRGDNEQFF
TGTGCCAGTAGTATAGTCAGGGGGGACAATGAGCAGTTCTTC
>TRBJ2-2|NA|TRBV14|NA
CASSQDRIANTGELFF
TGTGCCAGCAGCCAAGATCGAATAGCGAACACCGGGGAGCTGTTTTTT
>TRBJ1-2|NA|TRBV20-1|TRBD1
CSASDRTGGGGYTF
TGCAGTGCTAGTGATAGGACAGGGGGCGGGGGCTACACCTTC
>TRBJ1-5|NA|TRBV21-1|NA
CASTADAGQGGNFLNQPQHF
TGTGCCAGCACCGCAGACGCCGGACAGGGGGGTAATTTCCTCAATCAGCCCCAGCATTTT
>TRBJ1-1|NA|TRBV3-1/TRBV3-2|NA
CASSQLDNTEAFF
TGTGCCAGCAGCCAACTCGACAACACTGAAGCTTTCTTT
>TRBJ1-5|NA|TRBV2|NA
CATSFGDTQQPQHF
TGTGCCACCTCCTTTGGGGACACCCAACAGCCCCAGCATTTT
>TRBJ2-5|NA|TRBV7-9|NA
CASSSGAMYQETQYF
TGTGCCAGCAGCTCAGGGGCGATGTACCAAGAGACCCAGTACTTC
>TRBJ2-7|NA|TRBV5-1|NA
CASSSGYGPSSYEQYF
TGCGCCAGCAGCTCCGGGTATGGTCCTAGCTCCTACGAGCAGTACTTC
>TRBJ1-1|NA|TRBV19|NA
CASSMFGGKAFF
TGTGCCAGTAGTATGTTCGGAGGGAAGGCTTTCTTT
>TRBJ1-2|once|TRBV7-9|TRBD1
CASSLTGGSGYTF
TGTGCCAGCAGCTTGACAGGGGGCTCGGGCTACACCTTC
>TRBJ2-5|once|TRBV18|TRBD1
CASSPPTGWETQYF
TGTGCCAGCTCACCACCGACAGGGTGGGAGACCCAGTACTTC
>TRBJ1-5|NA|TRBV7-2|TRBD1
CASSLNLLDRPQSNQPQHF
TGTGCCAGCAGCTTAAACCTTCTGGACAGGCCTCAAAGCAATCAGCCCCAGCATTTT
>TRBJ1-5|NA|TRBV19|NA
CASSIGPYQPQHF
TGTGCCAGTAGTATTGGGCCCTATCAGCCCCAGCATTTT